The following is a T cell receptor (beta chain) sequence with its context. Its antigen is still unknown. Regarding time point: baseline pretreatment blood. Treatment defined: 15 Gy SBRT to primary tumor, nephrectomy 4 weeks later. Radiation-treated patients gave blood at baseline, week 2 and week 4. The patient's renal cell carcinoma had clear cell pathology. V gave up 1 base and J gave up 8 bases, with 11 bases separating them. CDR1 SGHTA and CDR2 FQGNSA come from the germline V gene. This CDR3 is 14 amino acids long. These data belong to a study of radiation and T cells in renal cell carcinoma. Sequencing used immunoSEQ multiplex PCR; TCRdb keeps in-frame clones, though not all of them. The table lists about 140,000 clones, 75% to 90% of them singletons. The study, taken as a whole, reports: Top tumor clonotypes rose in blood 2 weeks post-radiation, then contracted. No pretreatment tumor biopsies were available for baseline clonotypes.

The chain couples TRBV7-2 to TRBJ1-4; D call uncertain. The source material was blood, sampled from a patient whose treatment included radiotherapy and nephrectomy. The clonotype was recovered from a woman aged 45-60 years with renal cell carcinoma. Here the CDR3 DNA reads TGTGCCAGCAGCTTAGTTGGAGCAGAGGAAAAACTGTTTTTT. Its translation is CASSLVGAEEKLFF.